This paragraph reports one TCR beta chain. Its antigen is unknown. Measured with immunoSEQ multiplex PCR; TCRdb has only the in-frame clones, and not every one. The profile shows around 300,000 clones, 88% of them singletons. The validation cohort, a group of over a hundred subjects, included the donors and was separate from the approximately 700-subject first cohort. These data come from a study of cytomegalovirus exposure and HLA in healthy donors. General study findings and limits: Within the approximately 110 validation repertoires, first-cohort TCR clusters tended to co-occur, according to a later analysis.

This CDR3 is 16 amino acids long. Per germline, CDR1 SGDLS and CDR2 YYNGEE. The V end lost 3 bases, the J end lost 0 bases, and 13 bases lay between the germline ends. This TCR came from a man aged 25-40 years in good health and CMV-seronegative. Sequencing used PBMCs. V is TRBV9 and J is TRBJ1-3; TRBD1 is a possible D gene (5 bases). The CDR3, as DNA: TGTGCCAGCAGCGAGGGCAGACAGAGCTCTGGAAACACCATATATTTT. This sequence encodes CASSEGRQSSGNTIYF.